A selection of T cell receptor beta chains follows, all from one sample in a study of cytomegalovirus exposure and HLA in healthy donors. TCRdb's table, derived via immunoSEQ multiplex PCR, lists solely in-frame clones and lacks some. The table shows 55,000 to 70,000 clones, with about 71% occurring only once. The sequenced material came from PBMCs. These receptors all stem from a woman in her sixties or seventies in good health and CMV-seropositive. Each CDR3 is given with its conserved first and last residue. D genes are given only for firm matches. Size tells how often a clone was seen (once, few, many) or the class of an expanded clone, and some rows leave it out.

j_call | d_call | clone_size | v_call | cdr3_nt | cdr3_aa
TRBJ1-5 | NA | NA | TRBV7-2 | TGTGCCAGCAGCGCACAGGGTAGAGGCAGCAATCAGCCCCAGCATTTT | CASSAQGRGSNQPQHF
TRBJ1-6 | NA | NA | TRBV9 | TGTGCCAGCAGCGTAGTAGATCGGGGTAATTCACCCCTCCACTTT | CASSVVDRGNSPLHF
TRBJ2-3 | NA | NA | TRBV1 | TGCACCAGCAGCCATGGGGACAGGACACGACCGGACGGCACAGATACGCAGTATTTT | CTSSHGDRTRPDGTDTQYF
TRBJ1-1 | TRBD1 | NA | TRBV5-1 | TGCGCCAGCAGCTCACAGGGGAAAGATGGAGCTTTCTTT | CASSSQGKDGAFF
TRBJ2-5 | NA | NA | TRBV11-2 | TGTGCCAGCAGCCGAACCCGAATGGAGTACCAAGAGACCCAGTACTTC | CASSRTRMEYQETQYF
TRBJ1-6 | NA | few | TRBV2 | TGTGCCAGCAGTGCCCGCCAGGTCCTATCCTATAATTCACCCCTCCACTTT | CASSARQVLSYNSPLHF
TRBJ2-5 | TRBD1 | NA | TRBV19 | TGTGCCAGTGGTAAGACAGGGATTACCCAAGAGACCCAGTACTTC | CASGKTGITQETQYF
TRBJ1-6 | TRBD1 | NA | TRBV19 | TGTGCCAGTAGTATGCGGACAGGGGGACATAATTCACCCCTCCACTTT | CASSMRTGGHNSPLHF
TRBJ2-7 | NA | NA | TRBV7-2 | TGTGCCAGCAGCTTATCGGCAGGGGATACCTACGAGCAGTACTTC | CASSLSAGDTYEQYF
TRBJ2-7 | TRBD1 | NA | TRBV4-3 | TGCGCCAGCAGTCCTGAGCCAGGGGGCTACGAGCAGTACTTC | CASSPEPGGYEQYF
TRBJ1-1 | NA | NA | TRBV6-4 | TGTGCCAGCAGTGCAGCGGGGCAGGGGTACACTGAAGCTTTCTTT | CASSAAGQGYTEAFF
TRBJ2-7 | NA | few | TRBV12-2 | TGTGCAACAACCCGGGGATCCTACGAGCAGTACTTC | CATTRGSYEQYF